The source of this TCR beta chain is a study of Ad26.COV2.S vaccination and SARS-CoV-2 variants. Profiled with immunoSEQ multiplex PCR; TCRdb holds only in-frame clones, not every one. The table shows about 420,000 clones, with 85% to 90% occurring only once. The treatment was: some 20 received Ad26.COV2.S at low or high dose, single or two shots; 5 received placebo; per-sample allocation not given. Samples analyzed were those drawn on day 63 after the first vaccine or placebo injection. An adult donor aged 18-55 years was enrolled in Boston. Findings of the study overall: Placebo recipients showed lower spike-specific TCR breadth than vaccinees. Total T cell responses were possibly underestimated by TCR breadth and depth analyses.

The CDR3 contains 15 residues. Germline V gene data show CDR1 as SGHRS and CDR2 as YFSETQ. With 3 bases removed from V and 0 bases from J, the gap between germline ends came to 13 bases. Concerning this clone itself: Its antigen is not identified.

This chain joins TRBV5-1 and TRBJ2-7, with D perhaps TRBD1 (5 bases). The receptor was isolated from a person between 18 and 59 years old who received the Ad26.COV2.S COVID-19 vaccine or a placebo. The sequenced sample was peripheral blood, obtained in a trial of Ad26.COV2.S vaccine versus placebo. The CDR3 spells CASSYQDTVSYEQYF. CDR3 sequence (DNA): TGCGCCAGCAGCTATCAGGACACCGTCTCCTACGAGCAGTACTTC.